These 4 T cell receptor beta chains share one sample of origin, sequenced in a study of PD-1 blockade in classical Hodgkin lymphoma. Exposure to brentuximab vedotin varied, and each patient had relapsed following autologous stem cell transplantation. Repertoires were generated with immunoSEQ multiplex PCR, while TCRdb's copy carries only in-frame clones and drops some. The sample carries more than 90,000 clones, roughly 79% recorded once. The sequencing used peripheral blood mononuclear cells (PBMCs), collected before the second cycle of nivolumab. The receptor source for this set is a human donor with classical Hodgkin lymphoma.

J is TRBJ2-4 and V is TRBV1. TRBV1 is a pseudogene. The CDR3 consists of 12 residues. In nucleotides, the CDR3 is TGCACCAGAGGGCTATTAGGGAACATTCAGTACTTC. Protein sequence: CTRGLLGNIQYF.

The V and J genes are TRBV19 and TRBJ1-1; no clear D. Germline CDR1 and CDR2: LNHDA and SQIVND (reference sequence). V lost 4 bases, J lost 7 bases, and 16 bases lay in between. CDR3 length equals 14 residues. For the CDR3, the DNA is TGTGCCAGTAGTAGATCAGGAAGAACGGTTGAAGCTTTCTTT. As protein: CASSRSGRTVEAFF.

This clone turned up a few times. The CDR3 sequence: CASSDIGTLRTGELFF. CDR3 bases: TGTGCCAGCAGCGACATAGGAACGCTGCGCACCGGGGAGCTGTTTTTT. The chain joins TRBV7-2 to TRBJ2-2; no firm D call. The CDR3 consists of 16 residues. The germline CDR1 and CDR2 sequences are SGHTA and FQGNSA. Trimming cost V 5 bases and J 4 bases, with 17 bases left between them.

The genes are TRBV29-1 and TRBJ2-2; 7 bases fit TRBD2. CDR1 is SQVTM and CDR2 is ANQGSEA in the germline V gene. This CDR3 spans 16 amino acids. The J segment lost 0 bases and the V segment lost 6 bases, leaving 10 bases of the junction unmatched. The CDR3 DNA follows: TGCAGCGTCCGCCGGGGAGGGGACGCGAACACCGGGGAGCTGTTTTTT. Translating it yields CSVRRGGDANTGELFF.